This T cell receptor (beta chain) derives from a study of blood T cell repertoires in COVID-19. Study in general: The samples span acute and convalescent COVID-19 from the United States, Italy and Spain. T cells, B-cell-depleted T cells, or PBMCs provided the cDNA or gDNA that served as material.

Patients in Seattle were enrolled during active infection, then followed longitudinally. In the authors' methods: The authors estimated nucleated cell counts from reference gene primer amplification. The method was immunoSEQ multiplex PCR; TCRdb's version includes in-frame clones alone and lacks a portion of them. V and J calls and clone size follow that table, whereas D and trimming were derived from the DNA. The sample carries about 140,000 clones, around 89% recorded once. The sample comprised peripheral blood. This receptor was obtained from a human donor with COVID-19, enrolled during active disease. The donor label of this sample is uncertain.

This CDR3 reads CASSSPGGGVNEQYF. In DNA form, the CDR3 reads TGTGCCAGCAGTTCCCCCGGCGGGGGAGTAAACGAGCAGTACTTC. The chain carries TRBV28 and TRBJ2-7; 7 bases line up with TRBD2. Germline CDR1 reads MDHEN; CDR2 reads SYDVKM. The CDR3 is made up of 15 amino acids. After removal of 4 bases from V and 5 bases from J, the junction contained 11 bases not matched to a gene.